This TCR beta chain derives from a study of blood T cell repertoires in COVID-19. Sequenced by immunoSEQ multiplex PCR; TCRdb stores in-frame clones only, minus some. Of approximately 380,000 clones in the sample, approximately 90% were seen once. Living in 24 US areas, the participants were between about 18 and 90 years of age. The CDR3 has 16 residues. Between the trimmed V and J ends, which lost 0 bases and 0 bases, there was a span of 11 bases. Germline CDR1 and CDR2: SGDLS and YYNGEE. This clonotype was sampled from a woman aged 18-29 years who had recovered from COVID-19. The sequencing input was PBMCs or T cells enriched from blood (not recorded which). The chain uses TRBV9 and TRBJ2-3, with a weak D call TRBD2 (5 bases). The CDR3 coding sequence is TGTGCCAGCAGCGTAGCTCTAAGCGGAAGCACAGATACGCAGTATTTT. It yields the protein CASSVALSGSTDTQYF.